This T cell receptor beta chain comes out of a study of shared clonotypes between healthy human individuals (dated by TCRdb to 2020 to 2021). Background for the entire study: The cohort comprised a couple of women and a few men aged 18 to 49 years. To estimate repertoire size and how much clonotype sharing occurs between individuals, the study deeply sequenced the blood TCR repertoires of 5 or 6 healthy adults. Each donor's leukapheresis produced roughly between about 0.9 and 9.5 billion PBMCs. Different laboratories and diverse techniques were used to prepare libraries and sequence TCR repertoires, to increase sequencing depth and limit assay-specific biases. For each donor, three plates each were used for CD4 naive and CD4 memory, two plates were used for CD8 naive, and one plate was used for CD8 memory. Overall results and qualifications from the work: Even with the large sequencing depth, rarefaction of the sorted-subset datasets indicated that sequencing was incomplete. Naive subsets generally had larger estimated clonotype richness than memory subsets did. Higher generation probabilities were observed for clonotypes shared by all four sorted-subset donors than for non-shared clonotypes. Only blood was sampled, and tissue TCR repertoires likely differ from those in blood. The genetic and exposure-history diversity represented was limited by the small number of donors. Pairwise subsampling led to the expectation that sequencing depth would affect the degree of clonotype sharing among donors. When a handful of donors were compared, the shared fraction of clonotypes was roughly 5% for naive CD4, 3.5% to 4% for naive CD8, 2.3% for memory CD4, and less than 0.45% for memory CD8.

A remark on this clone: The clone's antigen remains unknown. Base qualities are not provided; no much larger clone lies one nucleotide away.

Trimmed from V: 3 bases; trimmed from J: 6 bases; junction bases lacking a gene match: 8. CDR1 MDHEN and CDR2 SYDVKM are derived from the germline V gene. From the cysteine up to the phenylalanine, the CDR3 has a length of 15 residues. The read is trimmed to its CDR3 DNA, 45 bases read in frame from base 1. Using the deep immunoSEQ assay, TCR CDR3 regions were amplified from genomic DNA by multiplex PCR. For each cell subset, the extracted genomic DNA was distributed evenly across all wells of several immunoSEQ 96-well plates, and each plate served as one replicate. For sorted subsets, approximately 200 ng of genomic DNA, equivalent to 30,000 or so T cell genomes, went into each replicate PCR. The purified libraries were quantified using a Qubit 3.0 fluorometer, sized with a Bioanalyzer 2100, and then quantified again using the KAPA Library Quantification kit. Each immunoSEQ 96-well plate was sequenced on its own single-read 150-cycle Illumina NextSeq 550 flow cell. The paper's data handling went like this. Because the immunoSEQ output held only junctional sequences and lacked quality scores, the filtering could not match the filtering applied to full-length reads. Sequences were annotated with PyIR, a Python wrapper for IgBLAST v1.9, and V/J genes and CDR3 were assigned using IMGT germline references. Reads with weak V/J assignments (E-value above 1e-6), missing CDR3, stop codons, out-of-frame junctions, or ambiguous translated residues were removed. A V3J clonotype was defined by an identical inferred V gene, J gene, and CDR3 amino acid sequence. To compute the percentage overlap between repertoires, the number of shared unique clonotypes was divided by the size of the smaller repertoire. Three approaches were used to assess repertoire richness: RTK rarefaction, the Chao1 estimator, and Recon v2.1 estimates of unobserved clonotypes. Generation probabilities for all TCRbeta clonotypes obtained by the gDNA method from a few donors were computed using OLGA. TCRdb took this table from immuneACCESS and kept in-frame rearrangements with V and J called. Such tables lack part of the clones; where checked against another copy, unresolved V genes explain under half of the gap, and the rest is unexplained. Clone size and the V and J calls come from that table; the DNA yielded D and trimming. A total of about 110,000 clones appear in this sample, around 71% of them only once. The top ten constitute approximately 24% of the sample.

The donors were healthy, HIV-negative adults with no recently reported acute infections or vaccinations. Only Caucasian adults living in Nashville, Tennessee, USA were represented among the donors. CD8 memory samples consisted of magnetically selected CD45RO+ cells combined with CCR7-negative CD45RA+ effector memory (TemRA) cells. After blood collection by leukapheresis, PBMCs were isolated using Ficoll-Histopaque density gradient centrifugation and then cryopreserved in the vapor phase of liquid nitrogen. Analytical flow cytometry was used to check the purity and quantity of each magnetically sorted T cell population. Genomic DNA was isolated from every sorted fraction and measured by UV absorbance on a Nanodrop 2000c.

The sequence links TRBV28 to TRBJ1-5; TRBD1 aligns with 7 central bases. The sequencing sample was made of memory CD8+ T cells sorted from blood. This specimen's cell subset or site label, interpreted: CD45RO+ cells pooled with CCR7-negative TemRA cells. This receptor was identified in a woman in her thirties in good health. CDR3 region: CASSFLRTGAQPQHF. Read as DNA, the sequence is TGTGCCAGCAGTTTTTTACGGACAGGCGCTCAGCCCCAGCATTTT.